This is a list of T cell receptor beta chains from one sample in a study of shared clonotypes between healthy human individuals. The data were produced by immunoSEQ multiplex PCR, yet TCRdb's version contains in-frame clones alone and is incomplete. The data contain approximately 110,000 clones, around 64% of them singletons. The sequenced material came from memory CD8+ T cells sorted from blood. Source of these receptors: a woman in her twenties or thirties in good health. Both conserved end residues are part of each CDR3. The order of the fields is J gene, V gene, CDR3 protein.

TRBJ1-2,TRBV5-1,CASSFVGGELNYGYTF
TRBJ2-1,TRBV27,CASSLWAGGDNEQFF
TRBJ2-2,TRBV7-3,CASSPSGRGNGELFF
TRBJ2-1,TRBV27,CASSFRLVGYGEQFF
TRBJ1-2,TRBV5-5,CASSAKLLGYGYTF
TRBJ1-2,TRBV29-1,CSVQGDYGYTF
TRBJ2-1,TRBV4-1,CASSQKTSRFEFNEQFF
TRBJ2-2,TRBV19,CASRRGSTDTGELFF
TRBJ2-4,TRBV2,CASSASGLAKNIQYF
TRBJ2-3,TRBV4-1,CASSQVGAGDADTQYF
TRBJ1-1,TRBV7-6,CASSNKGRGTEAFF
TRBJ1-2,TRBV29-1,CSVVGSGDRVYGYTF
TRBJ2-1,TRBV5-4,CASSLGASGNDEQFF